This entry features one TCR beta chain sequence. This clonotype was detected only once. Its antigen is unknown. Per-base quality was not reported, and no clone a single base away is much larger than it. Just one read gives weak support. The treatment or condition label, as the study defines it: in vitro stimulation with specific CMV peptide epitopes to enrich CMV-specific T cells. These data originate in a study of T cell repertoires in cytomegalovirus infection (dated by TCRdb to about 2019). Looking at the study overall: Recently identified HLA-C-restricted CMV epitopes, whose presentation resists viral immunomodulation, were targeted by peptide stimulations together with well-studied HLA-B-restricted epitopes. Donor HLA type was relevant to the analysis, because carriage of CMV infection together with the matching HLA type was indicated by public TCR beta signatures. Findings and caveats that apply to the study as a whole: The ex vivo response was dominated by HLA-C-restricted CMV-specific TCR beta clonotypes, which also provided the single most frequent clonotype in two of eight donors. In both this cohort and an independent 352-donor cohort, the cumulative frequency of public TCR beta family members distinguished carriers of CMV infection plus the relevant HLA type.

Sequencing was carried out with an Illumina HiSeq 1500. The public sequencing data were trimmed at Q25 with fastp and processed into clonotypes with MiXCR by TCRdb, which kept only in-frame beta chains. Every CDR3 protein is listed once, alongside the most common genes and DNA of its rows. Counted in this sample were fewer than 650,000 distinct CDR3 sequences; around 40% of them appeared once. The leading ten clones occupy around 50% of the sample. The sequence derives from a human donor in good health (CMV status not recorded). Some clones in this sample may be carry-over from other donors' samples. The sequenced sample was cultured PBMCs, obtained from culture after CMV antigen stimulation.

For the CDR3, the sequence is CASRRSGSYNEQFF. In nucleotide form, the sequence is TGTGCCAGCAGGAGGAGCGGCTCCTACAATGAGCAGTTCTTC. The rearrangement joined TRBV7-2 to TRBJ2-1; TRBD2 could be the D gene, as 5 bases match. Deletion took 6 bases off V and 0 bases off J, with a span of 9 bases between the germline ends. From cysteine to phenylalanine, the CDR3 is 14 amino acids long. The retained sequence is limited to the CDR3, 42 bases, with the frame set at the first base. For CDR1 and CDR2, the germline V gene lists SGHTA and FQGNSA.